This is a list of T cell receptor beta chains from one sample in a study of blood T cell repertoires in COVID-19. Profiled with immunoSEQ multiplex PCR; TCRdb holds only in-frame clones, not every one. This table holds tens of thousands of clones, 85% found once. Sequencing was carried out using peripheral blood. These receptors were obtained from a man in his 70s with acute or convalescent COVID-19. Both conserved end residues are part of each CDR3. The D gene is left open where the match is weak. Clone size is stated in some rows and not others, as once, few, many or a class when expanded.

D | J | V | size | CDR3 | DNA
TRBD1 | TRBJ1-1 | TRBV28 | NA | CASSVDRGTEAFF | TGTGCCAGCAGCGTCGACAGGGGAACTGAAGCTTTCTTT
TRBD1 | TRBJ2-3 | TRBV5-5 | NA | CASTVNRGGDTQYF | TGTGCCAGCACCGTGAACAGGGGTGGTGATACGCAGTATTTT
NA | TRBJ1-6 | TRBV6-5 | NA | CASSSLGRGENSPLHF | TGTGCCAGCAGTTCACTTGGGAGGGGTGAGAATTCACCCCTCCACTTT
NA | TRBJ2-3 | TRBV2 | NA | CASSDTTGTDTQYF | TGTGCCAGCAGTGACACAACAGGAACAGATACGCAGTATTTT
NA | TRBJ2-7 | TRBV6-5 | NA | CASTKPLTYEQYF | TGTGCCAGCACAAAGCCGCTTACCTACGAGCAGTACTTC
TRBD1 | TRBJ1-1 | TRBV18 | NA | CASSPYRTGWTEAFF | TGTGCCAGCTCACCCTACCGGACAGGGTGGACTGAAGCTTTCTTT
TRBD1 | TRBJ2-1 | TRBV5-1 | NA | CASSTRDRGDEQFF | TGCGCCAGCAGCACCCGGGACAGGGGCGATGAGCAGTTCTTC
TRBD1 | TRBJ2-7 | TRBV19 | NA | CASNLGQGYEQYF | TGTGCCAGTAACCTGGGACAGGGATACGAGCAGTACTTC
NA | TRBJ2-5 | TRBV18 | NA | CASSPAGQTQYF | TGTGCCAGCTCACCTGCGGGGCAGACCCAGTACTTC
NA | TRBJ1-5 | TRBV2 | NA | CASSPLTGGDQPQHF | TGTGCCAGCAGCCCCCTCACGGGGGGAGATCAGCCCCAGCATTTT
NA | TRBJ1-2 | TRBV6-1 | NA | CASSEGGLGYGYTF | TGTGCCAGCAGTGAGGGGGGTCTGGGCTATGGCTACACCTTC
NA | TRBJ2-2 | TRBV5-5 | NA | CASSSGPVTGELFF | TGTGCCAGCAGCTCGGGTCCTGTCACCGGGGAGCTGTTTTTT
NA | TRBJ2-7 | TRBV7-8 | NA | CASSITRDTSYEQYF | TGTGCCAGCAGCATAACTCGGGACACGTCCTACGAGCAGTACTTC
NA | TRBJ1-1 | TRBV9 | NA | CASSVGNMNTEAFF | TGTGCCAGCAGCGTTGGCAATATGAACACTGAAGCTTTCTTT
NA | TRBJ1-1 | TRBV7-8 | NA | CASSLTEGTEAFF | TGTGCCAGCAGCCTAACCGAGGGCACTGAAGCTTTCTTT
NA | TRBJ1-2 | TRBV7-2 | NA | CASSFIRGGYYTF | TGTGCCAGCAGCTTCATAAGAGGCGGGTACTACACCTTC
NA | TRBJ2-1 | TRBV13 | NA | CASSSSGRVVGNEQFF | TGTGCCAGCAGCTCCTCCGGCAGGGTAGTGGGAAATGAGCAGTTCTTC
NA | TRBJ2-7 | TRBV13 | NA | CASSSSRRSKSYEQYF | TGTGCCAGCAGCTCATCACGGAGGAGCAAGTCCTACGAGCAGTACTTC
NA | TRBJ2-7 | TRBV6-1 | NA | CASSEGFRSDYYEQYF | TGTGCCAGCAGTGAAGGGTTCAGGTCAGACTACTACGAGCAGTACTTC
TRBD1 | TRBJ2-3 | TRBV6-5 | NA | CASSYWQGGTDTQYF | TGTGCCAGCAGTTACTGGCAGGGGGGCACAGATACGCAGTATTTT
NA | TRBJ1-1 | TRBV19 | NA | CASSMLVLGHTEAFF | TGTGCCAGTAGTATGTTGGTTTTGGGGCACACTGAAGCTTTCTTT
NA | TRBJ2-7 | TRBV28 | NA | CASSRAGYEQYF | TGTGCCAGCAGTCGTGCCGGCTACGAGCAGTACTTC
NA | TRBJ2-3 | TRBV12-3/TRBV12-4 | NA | CASRALSTDTQYF | TGTGCCAGCAGGGCATTGAGCACAGATACGCAGTATTTT
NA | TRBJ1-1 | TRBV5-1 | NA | CASSEQGLNTEAFF | TGCGCCAGCAGCGAACAGGGACTGAACACTGAAGCTTTCTTT
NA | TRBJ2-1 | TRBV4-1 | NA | CASSQVGRGGSNEQFF | TGCGCCAGCAGCCAAGTGGGCCGGGGTGGGAGCAATGAGCAGTTCTTC
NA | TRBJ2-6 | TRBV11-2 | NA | CASSLYESSGANVLTF | TGTGCCAGCAGCCTCTATGAGAGCTCTGGGGCCAACGTCCTGACTTTC
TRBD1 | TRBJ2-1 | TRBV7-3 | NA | CASSLKGGQGYNEQFF | TGTGCCAGCAGCTTAAAGGGGGGACAGGGTTACAATGAGCAGTTCTTC
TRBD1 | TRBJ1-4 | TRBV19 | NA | CASRPGQSNEKLFF | TGTGCCAGTCGACCGGGACAGTCTAATGAAAAACTGTTTTTT
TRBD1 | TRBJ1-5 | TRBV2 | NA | CASSGEGQVVWQPQHF | TGTGCCAGCAGTGGAGAGGGACAGGTCGTCTGGCAGCCCCAGCATTTT
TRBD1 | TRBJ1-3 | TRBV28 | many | CASSFHDRAGNTIYF | TGTGCCAGCAGTTTCCACGACAGGGCTGGAAACACCATATATTTT
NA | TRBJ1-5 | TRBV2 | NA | CASSDARGGGNQPQHF | TGTGCCAGCAGTGATGCGCGGGGTGGTGGCAATCAGCCCCAGCATTTT
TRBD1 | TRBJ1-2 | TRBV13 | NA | CASSRNTGGHGYTF | TGTGCCAGCAGCCGGAATACAGGGGGCCATGGCTACACCTTC
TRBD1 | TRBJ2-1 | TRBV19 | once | CASSTRDRGVYNEQFF | TGTGCCAGTAGTACCCGGGACAGGGGAGTCTACAATGAGCAGTTCTTC
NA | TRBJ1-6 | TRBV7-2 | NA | CASSPHPGVGSPLHF | TGTGCCAGCAGCCCTCACCCAGGGGTCGGTTCACCCCTCCACTTT
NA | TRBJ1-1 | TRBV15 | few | CATSRDRTVVEAFF | TGTGCCACCAGCAGAGATCGTACAGTAGTTGAAGCTTTCTTT
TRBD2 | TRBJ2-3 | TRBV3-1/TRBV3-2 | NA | CASSKRGSGPLTDTQYF | TGTGCCAGCAGCAAGCGTGGTAGCGGGCCCCTTACAGATACGCAGTATTTT
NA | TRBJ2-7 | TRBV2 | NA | CASRAQGYEQYF | TGTGCCAGCAGAGCACAGGGTTACGAGCAGTACTTC
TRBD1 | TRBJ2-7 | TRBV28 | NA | CASSFLGTGPYEQYF | TGTGCCAGCAGTTTCCTTGGGACAGGTCCCTACGAGCAGTACTTC
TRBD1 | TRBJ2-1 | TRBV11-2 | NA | CASTQPGGKNEQFF | TGTGCCAGCACCCAACCAGGGGGTAAAAATGAGCAGTTCTTC
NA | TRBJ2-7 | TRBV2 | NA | CASSEYYEQYF | TGTGCCAGCAGTGAGTACTACGAGCAGTACTTC
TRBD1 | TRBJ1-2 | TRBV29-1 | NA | CSVSGTGVRDYGYTF | TGCAGCGTCTCCGGGACAGGGGTTCGGGACTATGGCTACACCTTC
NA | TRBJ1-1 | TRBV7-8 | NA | CASSPQSPRDSEAFF | TGTGCCAGCAGCCCCCAGTCCCCAAGGGACTCTGAAGCTTTCTTT
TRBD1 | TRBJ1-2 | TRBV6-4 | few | CASTDHRGGGYTF | TGTGCCAGCACCGACCACAGGGGAGGAGGCTACACCTTC
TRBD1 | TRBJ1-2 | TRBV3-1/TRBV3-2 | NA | CASKPGGWLIGYTF | TGTGCCAGCAAGCCAGGGGGCTGGCTTATTGGCTACACCTTC
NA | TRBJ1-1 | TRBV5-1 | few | CASSLELGTEAFF | TGCGCCAGCAGCTTGGAACTTGGCACTGAAGCTTTCTTT
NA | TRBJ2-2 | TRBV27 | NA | CASSLFTGYGNTGELFF | TGTGCCAGCAGTTTATTCACAGGATACGGGAACACCGGGGAGCTGTTTTTT
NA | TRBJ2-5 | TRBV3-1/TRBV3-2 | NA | CASSALARETQYF | TGTGCCAGCAGCGCACTAGCTAGAGAGACCCAGTACTTC
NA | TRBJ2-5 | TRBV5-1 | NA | CASSPSGQETQYF | TGCGCCAGCAGCCCGTCAGGGCAAGAGACCCAGTACTTC
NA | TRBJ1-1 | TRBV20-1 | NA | CSADRYTEAFF | TGCAGTGCTGACAGGTACACTGAAGCTTTCTTT
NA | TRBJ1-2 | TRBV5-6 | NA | CASSLGFTGHAYGYTF | TGTGCCAGCAGCTTGGGATTTACAGGGCACGCCTATGGCTACACCTTC
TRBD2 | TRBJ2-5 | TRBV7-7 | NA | CASSLFAPSGGLYQETQYF | TGTGCTAGCAGCTTATTCGCCCCTAGCGGGGGGCTATACCAAGAGACCCAGTACTTC
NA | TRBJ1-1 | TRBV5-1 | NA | CASSQDSENTEAFF | TGCGCCAGCAGTCAGGACTCCGAGAACACTGAAGCTTTCTTT
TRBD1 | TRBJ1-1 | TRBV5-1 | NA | CASSLGGNTEAFF | TGCGCCAGCAGCTTAGGGGGCAACACTGAAGCTTTCTTT
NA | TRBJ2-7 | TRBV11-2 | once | CASSLVAGFPYEQYF | TGTGCCAGCAGCTTAGTGGCAGGGTTTCCCTACGAGCAGTACTTC
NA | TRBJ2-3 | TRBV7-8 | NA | CASSLESWGVADTQYF | TGTGCCAGCAGCTTAGAATCTTGGGGCGTGGCAGATACGCAGTATTTT
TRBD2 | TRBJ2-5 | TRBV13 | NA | CASSEGVAGTGETQYF | TGTGCCAGCAGCGAGGGGGTAGCGGGGACCGGAGAGACCCAGTACTTC
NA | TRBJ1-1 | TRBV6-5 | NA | CASKTSPQDTEAFF | TGTGCCAGCAAGACCTCCCCCCAGGACACTGAAGCTTTCTTT
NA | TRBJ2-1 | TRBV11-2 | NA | CASSLDRLNEQFF | TGTGCCAGCAGTTTGGACAGATTGAATGAGCAGTTCTTC
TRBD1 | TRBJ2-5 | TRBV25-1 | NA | CASSRTGSQETQYF | TGTGCCAGCAGTAGGACAGGGAGCCAAGAGACCCAGTACTTC